The present entry profiles one T cell receptor beta chain with its context. Antigen: not known. The table came from immunoSEQ multiplex PCR; TCRdb's copy has only in-frame clones and leaves some out. The profile shows roughly 14,000 clones, 70% to 90% of them singletons. These data come from a study of pediatric ulcerative colitis. General study results and limits: No controls had the two rectal clonotypes shared by ulcerative colitis patients.

The CDR3 runs 15 residues. Germline CDR1 and CDR2: SGHRS and YFSETQ. Trimming took 3 bases from V and 6 from J; bases not matched to a gene: 12. The clonotype was recovered from a boy younger than 18 with moderate ulcerative colitis. Sequencing was performed on blood. V and J are TRBV5-1 and TRBJ2-7, with 7 nucleotides matching TRBD1. The CDR3 bases are TGCGCCAGCAGCTCTTTTGAGACAGGGTTGGGCGAGCAGTACTTC. Its translation is CASSSFETGLGEQYF.